This T cell receptor beta chain emerged from a study of blood T cells in healthy people across ages. Study observations and caveats: Strong correlation was found linking TCR beta diversity to naive T cell percentage. Compared with aged donors, long-lived donors showed fewer expanded clones, suggesting selection. The authors considered diversity estimates from one million T cells to be underestimates.

The germline V gene encodes CDR1 DFQATT and CDR2 SNEGSKA (reference sequence). V was cut by 7 bases and J by 4 bases, with 11 bases left in between. The CDR3 runs 11 residues. Primers used in a second PCR of about 7 to 12 cycles were a sample-barcoded 5' primer and a J-beta primer mix. The study obtained at least 2.5 million CDR3-containing paired-end reads from every sample. A single record per CDR3 protein comes from TCRdb applying MiXCR to the 5' RACE reads. The sample has about 1.8 million distinct CDR3 sequences; roughly 52% are singletons. As regards this clonotype: What it binds is not known.

Sequenced: blood. This chain uses TRBV20-1 with TRBJ2-7; tentatively, D is TRBD1 (6 bases). This receptor was identified in a woman aged 40-49 years in good health. CDR3 sequence (DNA): TGCAGTGTCCGGACAGTTTACGAGCAGTACTTC. This gives the protein CSVRTVYEQYF.